The rows below give T cell receptor beta chains drawn from one sample of a study of Graves' ophthalmopathy and Graves' hyperthyroidism. TCRdb itself ran the multiplex PCR reads through MiXCR, one entry per CDR3 protein. The sample carries about 1.2 million distinct CDR3 sequences, 35% to 45% recorded once. The material sequenced was peripheral blood or thyroid tissue (not recorded which). The receptors stem from an adult man with Graves' hyperthyroidism. CDR3s include the opening cysteine and the closing phenylalanine or tryptophan. The D gene is left open where the match is weak. Rows may omit the clone size; those that give it use once, few, many or a size class.

clone size	J gene	D gene	V gene	CDR3 protein	CDR3 DNA
few	TRBJ2-5	NA	TRBV29-1	CSVVPGSWETQYF	TGCAGCGTTGTACCGGGGTCGTGGGAGACCCAGTACTTC
NA	TRBJ2-2	TRBD1	TRBV6-6	CASSYASGTANTGELFF	TGTGCCAGCAGTTACGCCTCAGGGACAGCGAACACCGGGGAGCTGTTTTTT
NA	TRBJ1-2	TRBD1	TRBV19	CASSSADRGGNGYTF	TGTGCCAGTAGTTCCGCCGACAGGGGGGGAAACGGCTACACCTTC
NA	TRBJ2-3	TRBD2	TRBV20-1	CSQTSPGGEDTQYF	TGCAGCCAGACTAGCCCGGGAGGAGAAGATACGCAGTATTTT
few	TRBJ1-5	NA	TRBV7-8	CASSPRVRNQPQHF	TGTGCCAGCAGCCCCAGGGTCCGCAATCAGCCCCAGCATTTT
NA	TRBJ1-4	NA	TRBV25-1	CASSPAGWANEKLFF	TGTGCCAGCAGTCCCGCAGGGTGGGCTAATGAAAAACTGTTTTTT
many	TRBJ2-5	NA	TRBV5-1	CASSLFQGVGETQYF	TGCGCCAGCAGCTTGTTCCAGGGAGTAGGAGAGACCCAGTACTTC
few	TRBJ2-7	NA	TRBV7-9	CASSHLVGSYEQYF	TGTGCCAGCAGCCACTTGGTTGGGTCCTACGAGCAGTACTTC
NA	TRBJ2-5	TRBD1	TRBV6-2/TRBV6-3	CASSPGTATYQETQYF	TGTGCCAGCAGTCCCGGGACAGCCACGTACCAAGAGACCCAGTACTTC
NA	TRBJ2-7	NA	TRBV10-3	CAISRGTEQYF	TGTGCCATCTCTCGGGGCACCGAGCAGTACTTC
few	TRBJ1-1	NA	TRBV15	CATSTKTGGTEAFF	TGTGCCACCAGCACGAAGACGGGGGGCACTGAAGCTTTCTTT
few	TRBJ1-6	NA	TRBV12-3/TRBV12-4	CASTNQGSSYNSPLHF	TGTGCCAGCACCAACCAGGGGAGCTCCTATAATTCACCCCTCCACTTT
NA	TRBJ1-5	TRBD1	TRBV10-2	CASSEQGEYQPQHF	TGCGCCAGCAGTGAGCAGGGGGAGTATCAGCCCCAGCATTTT
few	TRBJ2-6	TRBD2	TRBV7-8	CASSPRAGGTSGANVLTF	TGTGCCAGCAGCCCCCGGGCGGGGGGTACCTCTGGGGCCAACGTCCTGACTTTC
NA	TRBJ1-2	NA	TRBV19	CASSLQLQEYYGYTF	TGCGCCAGCAGCCTTCAATTACAGGAATACTATGGCTACACCTTC
many	TRBJ1-1	TRBD1	TRBV7-6	CASSLAEGGSAEAFF	TGTGCCAGCAGCTTAGCAGAAGGGGGCAGCGCTGAAGCTTTCTTT
few	TRBJ2-6	NA	TRBV6-5	CASSYGLGSRANVLTF	TGTGCCAGCAGTTATGGTCTGGGATCTAGGGCCAACGTCCTGACTTTC
NA	TRBJ2-1	TRBD2	TRBV7-2	CASGSGMGQFF	TGTGCCAGCGGTAGCGGGATGGGGCAGTTCTTC
few	TRBJ2-7	NA	TRBV7-9	CASSLVGHEQYF	TGTGCCAGCAGCTTAGTGGGTCACGAGCAGTACTTC
NA	TRBJ2-7	TRBD1	TRBV29-1	CSVVNQGASYEQYF	TGCAGCGTTGTAAACCAGGGGGCATCCTACGAGCAGTACTTC
NA	TRBJ1-3	NA	TRBV4-1	CASSQEVPTGYSGNTIYF	TGCGCCAGCAGCCAAGAAGTACCGACAGGCTACTCTGGAAACACCATATATTTT
few	TRBJ1-5	NA	TRBV6-5	CASSYSGVGPNQPQHF	TGTGCCAGCAGTTACTCGGGAGTAGGGCCCAATCAGCCCCAGCATTTT
NA	TRBJ2-5	TRBD1	TRBV7-2	CASSFGQGTQYF	TGTGCCAGCAGTTTCGGACAGGGGACTCAGTACTTC
NA	TRBJ2-5	NA	TRBV7-7	CASSHHEGGGQETQYF	TGTGCCAGCAGTCACCACGAAGGGGGAGGCCAAGAGACCCAGTACTTC
many	TRBJ1-1	TRBD1	TRBV4-2	CASSQLTGVTEAFF	TGTGCCAGCAGCCAATTGACAGGGGTCACTGAAGCTTTCTTT
NA	TRBJ1-1	NA	TRBV20-1	CSAGQGSRTEAFF	TGCAGTGCAGGGCAGGGTTCTCGCACTGAAGCTTTCTTT
many	TRBJ1-3	NA	TRBV10-3	CAISEAVMYGNTIYF	TGTGCCATCAGTGAGGCGGTTATGTATGGAAACACCATATATTTT
many	TRBJ2-7	TRBD1	TRBV20-1	CSVSGQGSYEQYF	TGCAGTGTCTCGGGACAGGGCTCCTACGAGCAGTACTTC
NA	TRBJ1-1	NA	TRBV4-1	CASSQSGVGTEAFF	TGCGCCAGCAGCCAAAGCGGGGTAGGGACTGAAGCTTTCTTT
many	TRBJ2-2	NA	TRBV15	CATSREVGNAGELFF	TGTGCCACCAGCAGAGAGGTTGGCAATGCCGGGGAGCTGTTTTTT
NA	TRBJ1-6	NA	TRBV6-5	CASSGFGVRSPLHF	TGTGCCAGCAGTGGGTTCGGGGTTCGCTCACCCCTCCACTTT
few	TRBJ1-6	NA	TRBV5-1	CASSLQGKSYNSPLHF	TGTGCCAGCAGCTTACAGGGTAAATCCTATAATTCACCCCTCCACTTT
few	TRBJ2-2	NA	TRBV20-1	CSAKAGNTGELFF	TGCAGTGCTAAGGCAGGGAACACCGGGGAGCTGTTTTTT
many	TRBJ1-1	NA	TRBV19	CASTRSGGLNTEAFF	TGTGCCAGTACCCGATCTGGGGGATTGAACACTGAAGCTTTCTTT
many	TRBJ1-1	TRBD1	TRBV19	CASSNPPGQGRYEAFF	TGTGCCAGTAGTAACCCCCCCGGACAGGGCCGATATGAAGCTTTCTTT
many	TRBJ1-1	NA	TRBV25-1	CASSETGQHTEAFF	TGTGCCAGCAGTGAAACAGGACAGCACACTGAAGCTTTCTTT
NA	TRBJ2-5	TRBD2	TRBV7-9	CASSLVRLAGGQETQYF	TGTGCCAGCAGCTTAGTGCGACTAGCGGGGGGTCAAGAGACCCAGTACTTC
many	TRBJ2-7	TRBD2	TRBV29-1	CSVVFGRGSSYEQYF	TGCAGCGTTGTATTCGGGCGGGGGAGCTCCTACGAGCAGTACTTC
NA	TRBJ2-2	TRBD1	TRBV19	CASNTQGANTGELFF	TGTGCCAGTAATACCCAGGGGGCGAACACCGGGGAGCTGTTTTTT
NA	TRBJ2-6	TRBD2	TRBV7-2	CASSPPPTSGGKSSGANVLTF	TGTGCCAGCAGCCCCCCACCGACTAGCGGGGGGAAAAGCTCTGGGGCCAACGTCCTGACTTTC
many	TRBJ1-5	NA	TRBV2	CASRASSNQPQHF	TGTGCCAGCAGGGCCAGTAGCAATCAGCCCCAGCATTTT